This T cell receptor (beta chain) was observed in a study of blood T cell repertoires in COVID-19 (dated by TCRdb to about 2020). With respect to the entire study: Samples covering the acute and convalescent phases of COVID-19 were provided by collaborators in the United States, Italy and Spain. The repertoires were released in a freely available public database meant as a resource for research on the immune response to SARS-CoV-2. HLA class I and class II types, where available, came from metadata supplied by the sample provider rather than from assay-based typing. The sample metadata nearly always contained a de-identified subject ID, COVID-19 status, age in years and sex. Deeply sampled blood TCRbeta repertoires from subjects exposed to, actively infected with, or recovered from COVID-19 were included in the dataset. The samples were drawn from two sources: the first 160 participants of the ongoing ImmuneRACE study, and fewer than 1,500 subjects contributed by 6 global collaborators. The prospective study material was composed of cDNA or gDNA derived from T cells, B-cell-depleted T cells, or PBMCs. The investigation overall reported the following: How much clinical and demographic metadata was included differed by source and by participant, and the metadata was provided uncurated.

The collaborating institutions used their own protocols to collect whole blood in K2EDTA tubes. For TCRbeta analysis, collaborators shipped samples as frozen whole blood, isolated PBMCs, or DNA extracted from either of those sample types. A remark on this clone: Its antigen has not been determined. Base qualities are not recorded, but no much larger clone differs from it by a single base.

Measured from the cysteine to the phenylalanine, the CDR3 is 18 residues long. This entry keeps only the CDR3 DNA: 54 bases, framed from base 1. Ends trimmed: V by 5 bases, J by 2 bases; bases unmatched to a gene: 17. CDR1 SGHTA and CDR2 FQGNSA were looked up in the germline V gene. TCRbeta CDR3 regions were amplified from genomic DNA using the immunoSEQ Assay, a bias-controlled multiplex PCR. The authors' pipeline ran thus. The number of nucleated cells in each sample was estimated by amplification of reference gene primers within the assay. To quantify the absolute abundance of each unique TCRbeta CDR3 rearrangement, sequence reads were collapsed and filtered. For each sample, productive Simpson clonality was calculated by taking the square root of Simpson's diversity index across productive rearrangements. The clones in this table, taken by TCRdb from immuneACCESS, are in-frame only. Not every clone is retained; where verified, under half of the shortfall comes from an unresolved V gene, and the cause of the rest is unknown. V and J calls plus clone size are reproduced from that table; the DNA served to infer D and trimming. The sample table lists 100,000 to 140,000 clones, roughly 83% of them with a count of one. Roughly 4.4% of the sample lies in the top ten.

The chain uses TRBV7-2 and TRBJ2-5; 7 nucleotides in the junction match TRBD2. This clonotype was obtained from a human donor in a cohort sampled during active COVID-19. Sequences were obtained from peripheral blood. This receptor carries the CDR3 CASSPPLGGRKGQETQYF. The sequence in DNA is TGTGCCAGCAGCCCACCCCTTGGCGGGAGAAAGGGTCAAGAGACCCAGTACTTC.